The sequence of this TCR beta chain was determined in a study of Ad26.COV2.S vaccination and SARS-CoV-2 variants. V lost 11 bases to trimming and J lost 2 bases, with 19 bases between them. Germline assignment: CDR1 MDHEN and CDR2 SYDVKM. This CDR3 spans 14 amino acids. TCRdb's table, derived via immunoSEQ multiplex PCR, lists solely in-frame clones and lacks some. In the table there are roughly 180,000 clones, around 85% of which are singletons. The chain couples TRBV28 to TRBJ2-7; weak D call: TRBD2 (7 bases). Specimen: peripheral blood, collected after recovery from COVID-19. This receptor was identified in a human donor who had recovered from COVID-19. CDR3 sequence (DNA): TGTGCCTCCCAGAGGGGGGGCTCCGCCTACGAGCAGTACTTC. Translated, it gives CASQRGGSAYEQYF.